These 27 T cell receptor beta chains came from one sample sequenced in a study of T cells after yellow fever vaccination. TCRdb reprocessed the 5' RACE reads with MiXCR, giving one entry per CDR3 protein. There are 300,000 to 350,000 distinct CDR3 sequences in the sample; approximately 4.3% occur only once, and 15% to 20% lies in the top ten. This material consisted of PBMCs, taken 15 days after the yellow fever booster vaccination. The receptor source for this set is a man younger than 30 who received the YFV17D yellow fever vaccine.

In its sample, this clonotype was seen a few times. The chain is built from TRBV20-1 and TRBJ2-3, with 11 bases identical to TRBD2. V shed 0 bases and J 1 base; nucleotides not matched to a gene: 3. The germline CDR1 and CDR2 sequences are DFQATT and SNEGSKA (reference sequence). The CDR3 has 16 residues. In nucleotides, the CDR3 is TGCAGTGCTAGAGATTTACTAGCGGGGGGCACAGATACGCAGTATTTT. It is translated as CSARDLLAGGTDTQYF.

This clonotype occurred a few times. The chain is built from TRBV5-1 and TRBJ1-6; D unclear. CDR3 length: 15 residues. Trimming took off 3 bases at V and 7 bases at J, with 14 bases between the two ends. Looked up from germline, CDR1 is SGHRS and CDR2 is YFSETQ. CDR3 sequence (DNA): TGCGCCAGCAGCTACCTCAGTAGAGAGAATTCACCCCTCCACTTT. It yields the protein CASSYLSRENSPLHF.

This clonotype occurred many times. J is TRBJ1-5 and V is TRBV7-9, with D tentatively TRBD1 (5 bases). V lost 5 bases, J lost 7 bases, and 9 bases lay in between. The CDR3 has 12 residues. Germline V gene lookup returns CDR1 SEHNR and CDR2 FQNEAQ (reference sequence). This CDR3 reads CASSPDSQPQHF. The DNA for the CDR3 is TGTGCCAGCAGCCCCGACAGCCAGCCCCAGCATTTT.

This clonotype was found many times. The rearrangement joins TRBV6-6 to TRBJ2-3; possibly TRBD1 for D (5 bases). V dropped 2 bases and J dropped 8 bases, with 26 bases sitting between them. Per the germline V gene, CDR1 is MNHNY and CDR2 is SVGAGI (reference sequence). The CDR3 is made up of 18 amino acids. The CDR3 bases are TGTGCCAGCAGTTACCGCGATTCGACAGTAGTCGTGGAAGGTACGCAGTATTTT. Amino acids: CASSYRDSTVVVEGTQYF.

The chain joins TRBV24-1 to TRBJ1-4, with unresolved D. Germline assignment: CDR1 KGHDR and CDR2 SFDVKD. This CDR3 has 16 amino acids. Trimming took 4 bases from V and 0 from J, leaving 11 bases between them. CDR3 loop: CATSEPSDATNEKLFF. The CDR3 DNA follows: TGTGCCACCAGTGAGCCCAGCGATGCAACTAATGAAAAACTGTTTTTT.

Here the CDR3 reads CASSRGEDTQYF. Here the CDR3 DNA reads TGTGCCAGTAGCAGGGGAGAAGATACGCAGTATTTT. V is TRBV19 and J is TRBJ2-3; tentative D call: TRBD1 (6 bases). CDR3 length equals 12 residues. The V end lost 6 bases, the J end lost 5 bases, and 9 bases lay between the germline ends. Germline V gene sequence: CDR1 LNHDA, CDR2 SQIVND (reference sequence).

This clonotype was seen a handful of times. V and J are TRBV4-2 and TRBJ1-1; 7 bases map to TRBD1. CDR3 size: 17 residues. Looked up from germline, CDR1 is LGHNA and CDR2 is YNFKEQ. Losses at the gene ends were 0 bases for V and 6 bases for J; bases not matched to a gene: 13. CDR3 sequence (DNA): TGTGCCAGCAGCCAAGATGGGAAGGGGGCCCTTGGGGCTGAAGCTTTCTTT. Amino acid sequence: CASSQDGKGALGAEAFF.

This clonotype was picked up a small number of times. The chain recombines TRBV10-1 with TRBJ2-1; D assignment may be TRBD1 or TRBD2 (5 bases each). There are 15 residues in the CDR3. Germline V gives CDR1 WNHNN, CDR2 SYGVQD (reference sequence). Between the trimmed V and J ends, which lost 3 bases and 5 bases, there was a span of 14 bases. CDR3 nucleotides: TGCGCCAGCAGTGAAAGCTGGGGGTCCGACAATGAGCAGTTCTTC. It specifies CASSESWGSDNEQFF.

This clonotype turned up a few times. The chain combines TRBV5-1 with TRBJ2-5; 9 nucleotides align to TRBD1. V lost 8 bases and J lost 4; bases outside the gene matches: 9. Germline CDR1 is SGHRS and CDR2 is YFSETQ. CDR3 length: 14 residues. In DNA form, the CDR3 reads TGCGCCAGTACAGGGGGCGCGTCGGGAGAGACCCAGTACTTC. It yields the protein CASTGGASGETQYF.

This clonotype was seen many times. The rearrangement joins TRBV5-1 to TRBJ1-3; 7 bases map to TRBD1. Germline trimming cut 4 bases from V and 0 bases from J; bases unmatched to any gene: 7. CDR1 is SGHRS and CDR2 is YFSETQ in the germline V gene. The CDR3 has 16 residues. CDR3 sequence reads: CASSIGDRSSGNTIYF. The CDR3 DNA reads TGCGCCAGCAGCATAGGGGACAGAAGCTCTGGAAACACCATATATTTT.

This clonotype was seen repeatedly, ten times or more. The chain carries TRBV27 and TRBJ1-2, with a possible D match to TRBD1 (6 bases). CDR1 is MNHEY, CDR2 SMNVEV, per germline (reference sequence). The CDR3 sequence is 15 residues long. V lost 3 bases, J lost 1 base, and 12 bases lay in between. CDR3 amino acids: CASSLGGAGNYGYTF. The CDR3 coding sequence is TGTGCCAGCAGTTTGGGGGGCGCGGGTAACTATGGCTACACCTTC.

This clonotype counts as medium-sized. The rearrangement joins TRBV5-6 to TRBJ1-2, with 7 bases aligning to TRBD1. The ends lost 1 base at V and 4 bases at J; junction bases unmatched: 7. The CDR3 length is 15 residues. The germline V gene has CDR1 SGHDT and CDR2 YYEEEE. CDR3 protein: CASSLPGQLTYGYTF. CDR3 coding DNA: TGTGCCAGCAGCTTGCCGGGACAGTTAACCTATGGCTACACCTTC. The complete variable domain, with remaining parts taken from reference TRBV5-6 and TRBJ1-2, reads DAGVTQSPTHLIKTRGQQVTLRCSPKSGHDTVSWYQQALGQGPQFIFQYYEEEERQRGNFPDRFSGHQFPNYSSELNVNALLLGDSALYLCASSLPGQLTYGYTFGSGTRLTVV.

The table lists this clonotype with many counts. This chain joins TRBV24-1 and TRBJ2-4, with 8 positions matching TRBD1. J gave up 8 bases and V 2 bases, and 7 bases lay outside the gene matches. The CDR3 extends over 15 amino acids. Germline V gives CDR1 KGHDR, CDR2 SFDVKD. CDR3 protein: CATSDSGRGRDIQYF. CDR3 nucleotides: TGTGCCACCAGTGATTCTGGCAGGGGGCGCGACATTCAGTACTTC.

This clonotype was observed at least ten times. The gene calls are TRBV7-2 and TRBJ2-7; weak D call: TRBD1 (6 bases). The CDR3 consists of 20 residues. Germline V gene sequence: CDR1 SGHTA, CDR2 FQGNSA. The CDR3 reads CASSSRPFGKNRFWDTGFSV. The CDR3 DNA is TGTGCCAGCAGCTCCAGACCTTTCGGGAAGAATCGGTTTTGGGACACAGGCTTCTCCGTC.

This clonotype came up many times. V usage is TRBV6-6 and J usage is TRBJ1-5; D gene ambiguous. CDR3 length: 14 residues. Germline V gene data show CDR1 as MNHNY and CDR2 as SVGAGI (reference sequence). V shed 2 bases and J shed 2 bases, with 7 bases lying between them. CDR3 amino acids: CASSYRDGNQPQHF. The CDR3 DNA reads as TGTGCCAGCAGTTACAGGGATGGCAATCAGCCCCAGCATTTT.

This clonotype was recorded a few times. As DNA, the CDR3 is TGTGCCAGCAGTTCAAAAGCCGGGACTAGCGTCTCTACAGATACGCAGTATTTT. Translation gives CASSSKAGTSVSTDTQYF. The V gene is TRBV12-3 or TRBV12-4, the J gene TRBJ2-3, with 10 bases matching TRBD2. V was pared by 4 bases and J by 3 bases, with 13 bases of the junction left unmatched. The length of the CDR3 is 18 residues.

This clonotype was observed many times. The chain has TRBV20-1 and TRBJ2-1; D not resolved. Germline-derived CDR1 and CDR2 are DFQATT and SNEGSKA (reference sequence). There are 14 residues in the CDR3. Trimming stripped 1 base from V and 4 bases from J, with 11 bases between. The CDR3 nucleotides are TGCAGTGCTAGAGTACAGCACCTATACAATGAGCAGTTCTTC. Translation: CSARVQHLYNEQFF.

This clonotype was seen at least ten times. This chain links TRBV4-1 with TRBJ2-5; TRBD1 is a possible D gene (6 bases). The V gene lost 1 base and the J gene lost 2 bases, with 11 bases spanning the gap. Per the germline V gene, CDR1 is MGHRA and CDR2 is YSYEKL. The CDR3 extends over 15 amino acids. The CDR3 loop reads CASSQGSRGQETQYF. The CDR3 DNA is TGCGCCAGCAGCCAAGGGAGCAGGGGACAAGAGACCCAGTACTTC.

This clonotype came up many times. The genes are TRBV11-2 and TRBJ2-3; D remains ambiguous. Deletions cut 3 bases from V and 6 bases from J, with 7 bases between. This CDR3 is 12 amino acids long. Germline-derived CDR1 and CDR2 are SGHAT and FQNNGV. The CDR3 DNA follows: TGTGCCAGCAGCTTGATTGTGGATACGCAGTATTTT. It codes for CASSLIVDTQYF. Combining the CDR3 with reference TRBV11-2 and TRBJ2-3 gives the whole variable domain EAGVAQSPRYKIIEKRQSVAFWCNPISGHATLYWYQQILGQGPKLLIQFQNNGVVDDSQLPKDRFSAERLKGVDSTLKIQPAKLEDSAVYLCASSLIVDTQYFGPGTRLTVL.

This clonotype was detected only a few times. The chain employs TRBV29-1 and TRBJ1-2; D unresolved. This CDR3 spans 11 amino acids. Deletions cut 6 bases from V and 8 bases from J, with 13 bases between. Looked up from germline, CDR1 is SQVTM and CDR2 is ANQGSEA. CDR3 loop: CSVPELTGYTF. CDR3 in DNA: TGCAGCGTCCCTGAACTGACGGGCTACACCTTC.

This clonotype appeared a few times. The gene calls are TRBV5-1 and TRBJ1-4; 10 nucleotides align to TRBD1. The CDR3 has 16 amino acids. V gave up 4 bases and J gave up 8 bases; unmatched junction bases: 11. CDR1 is SGHRS and CDR2 is YFSETQ in the germline V gene. For the CDR3, the DNA is TGCGCCAGCAGCGCAGGTACCGGACAGGGGGTCGAAAAACTGTTTTTT. This encodes CASSAGTGQGVEKLFF.

This chain connects TRBV5-6 to TRBJ1-5; D perhaps matches TRBD1 (6 bases). Trimming removed 3 bases from V and 5 bases from J, with 9 bases in between. The CDR3 consists of 13 residues. Per germline, CDR1 SGHDT and CDR2 YYEEEE. The DNA for the CDR3 is TGTGCCAGCAGCTGGGGACAAGATCAGCCCCAGCATTTT. Translation: CASSWGQDQPQHF.

The gene calls are TRBV29-1 and TRBJ1-2; D remains unclear. Germline CDR1 SQVTM, CDR2 ANQGSEA. The CDR3 runs 11 residues. V shed 7 bases and J shed 2 bases, with 8 bases lying between them. CDR3: CSAGLNYGYTF. For the CDR3, the DNA is TGCAGCGCGGGGTTAAACTATGGCTACACCTTC.

This clonotype was seen ten or more times. The V and J genes are TRBV20-1 and TRBJ1-6, with no clear D. V was trimmed by 0 bases and J by 6 bases, leaving 12 bases between them. The CDR3 extends over 15 amino acids. The germline V gene encodes CDR1 DFQATT and CDR2 SNEGSKA (reference sequence). The CDR3 DNA follows: TGCAGTGCTAGAGATGTTGCCAGAGGTAATTCACCCCTCCACTTT. Translation gives CSARDVARGNSPLHF.

A few counts support this clonotype. The V and J genes are TRBV6-1 and TRBJ2-1; D tentatively fits TRBD1 or TRBD2 (5 bases each). CDR1 and CDR2 from the germline V gene are MNHNS and SASEGT. Trimming removed 7 bases at V and 6 bases at J, with 16 bases between. CDR3 size: 14 residues. This chain's CDR3 is CASTPSTGANEQFF. The CDR3 coding sequence is TGTGCCAGCACCCCCAGCACCGGGGCCAATGAGCAGTTCTTC.

In this sample, this clonotype turned up many times. This chain joins TRBV7-2 and TRBJ1-1; 7 bases fit TRBD1. CDR3 length: 13 residues. V dropped 6 bases and J dropped 4; count of bases not matched to a gene: 5. CDR1 is SGHTA, CDR2 FQGNSA, per germline. CDR3 DNA: TGTGCCAGCAGGACAGGGTGGATCACTGAAGCTTTCTTT. Translating gives CASRTGWITEAFF.

The sample holds many counts of this clonotype. The V call is TRBV10-3, the J call TRBJ2-1; no clear D. Germline V gene data show CDR1 as ENHRY and CDR2 as SYGVKD. V was shortened by 3 bases and J by 2 bases, with 11 bases between the two germline ends. There are 15 residues in the CDR3. In nucleotides, the CDR3 is TGTGCCATCAGTGACCCCCGAATAACCTACAATGAGCAGTTCTTC. This gives the protein CAISDPRITYNEQFF.